The clone carrying this TCR beta chain has a handful of counts. Its antigen is still unknown. CDR1 SGHKS and CDR2 YYEKEE come from the germline V gene (reference sequence). Trimming took off 3 bases at V and 0 bases at J, with 9 bases between the two ends. The CDR3 has 14 residues. This record comes from a study of early T cells in non-severe SARS-CoV-2 infection. About the study: With bulk RNA from unsorted whole blood as input, sequencing yielded unpaired chains.

Whole-study findings and limits: Private and CD4 specificities were missed by VDJdb matching, which favored anti-spike CD8 responses.

Individual cDNA molecules carried attached unique molecular identifiers. TCRdb called the 5' RACE reads again in MiXCR, with one record for every CDR3 protein. The sample contains 100,000 or so distinct CDR3 sequences, over 10% of which appear only once. V is TRBV5-5 and J is TRBJ1-1; no firm D call. This TCR derives from an adult who was a healthcare worker with PCR-confirmed SARS-CoV-2 infection or an uninfected control (not recorded which). The sequenced material came from whole blood. DNA of the CDR3: TGTGCCAGCAGCTCGCAGATCATGAACACTGAAGCTTTCTTT. Amino acid sequence: CASSSQIMNTEAFF.